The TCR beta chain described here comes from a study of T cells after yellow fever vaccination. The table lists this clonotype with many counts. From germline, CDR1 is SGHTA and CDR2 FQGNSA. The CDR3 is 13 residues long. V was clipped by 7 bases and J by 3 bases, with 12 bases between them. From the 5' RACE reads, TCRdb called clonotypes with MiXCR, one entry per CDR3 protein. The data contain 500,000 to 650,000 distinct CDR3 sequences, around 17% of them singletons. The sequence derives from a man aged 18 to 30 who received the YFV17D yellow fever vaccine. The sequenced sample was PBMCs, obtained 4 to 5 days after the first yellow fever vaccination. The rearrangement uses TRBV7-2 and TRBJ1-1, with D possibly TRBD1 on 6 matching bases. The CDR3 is CASNNRVDTEAFF. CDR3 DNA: TGTGCCAGCAACAACAGGGTAGACACTGAAGCTTTCTTT.